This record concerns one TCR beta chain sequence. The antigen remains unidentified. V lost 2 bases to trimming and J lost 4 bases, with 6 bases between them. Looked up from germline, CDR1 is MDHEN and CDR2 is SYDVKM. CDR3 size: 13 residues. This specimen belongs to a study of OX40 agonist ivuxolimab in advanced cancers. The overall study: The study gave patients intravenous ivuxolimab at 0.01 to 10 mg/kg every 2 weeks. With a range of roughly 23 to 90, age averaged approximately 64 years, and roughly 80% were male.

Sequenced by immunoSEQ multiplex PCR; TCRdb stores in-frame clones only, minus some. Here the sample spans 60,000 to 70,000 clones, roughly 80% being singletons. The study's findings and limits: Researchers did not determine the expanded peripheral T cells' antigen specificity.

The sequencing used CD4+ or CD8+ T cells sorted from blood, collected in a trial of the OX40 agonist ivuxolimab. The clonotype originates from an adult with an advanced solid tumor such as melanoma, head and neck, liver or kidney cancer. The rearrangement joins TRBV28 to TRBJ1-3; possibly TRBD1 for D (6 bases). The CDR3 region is CASSLRGGNTIYF. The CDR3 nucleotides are TGTGCCAGCAGTTTAAGGGGGGGAAACACCATATATTTT.